This TCR beta chain emerged from a study of shared clonotypes between healthy human individuals. Note on this clone: Antigen specificity is unknown.

The material for each subset, its genomic DNA, was split evenly across several immunoSEQ plates. This table comes from immunoSEQ multiplex PCR, and its TCRdb copy is limited to in-frame clones, with some not included. The table includes hundreds of thousands of clones, around 97% detected once. Germline assignment: CDR1 MDHEN and CDR2 SYDVKM. The length of the CDR3 is 14 residues. V was cut by 4 bases and J by 11 bases, with 20 bases left in between. Study results and caveats: Specimens sampled were limited to blood, with tissue repertoires likely differing.

Sequencing was done on a sample of naive CD4+ T cells sorted from blood. As to subset: CD45RA+ positively selected. The clonotype comes from a woman aged 30 to 39 in good health. The chain has TRBV28 and TRBJ2-5; D is possibly TRBD2 (6 bases). The CDR3: CASSSPGTRGEQYF. Written as DNA, the CDR3 is TGTGCCAGCAGTTCCCCCGGGACTCGAGGGGAGCAGTACTTC.